This entry describes one TCR beta chain. Blood RNA was derived from unsorted whole blood, and germline DNA was extracted too. Germline CDR1 reads MNHEY; CDR2 reads SVGAGI. The ends lost 2 bases at V and 5 bases at J; junction bases unmatched: 13. The CDR3 has 19 residues. The data belong to a study of tumor-infiltrating lymphocytes in primary liver carcinoma. As for the study in general: Sequencing of the samples generated roughly 3.5 to 8 million productive TCRbeta reads, with similar yields across tissue types.

TCR beta cDNA came from roughly 450 ng total RNA, primed with a constant-region primer. For TCR beta, libraries were produced by three nested multiplex PCR rounds using slightly modified ARM-PCR. A C-beta reverse primer and TRBV1-TRBV30 forward primers served in each of the first two PCR rounds, at 9 to 10 cycles apiece. TCRdb fed the multiplex PCR reads into MiXCR, producing one record per CDR3 protein. The sample includes hundreds of thousands of distinct CDR3 sequences, 50% to 75% of them seen just once. The V gene is TRBV6-5, the J gene TRBJ2-3; TRBD2 aligns across 13 bases. Sequenced: peripheral blood. The clonotype originates from a woman aged 25 to 39 with primary liver carcinoma and hepatitis B virus infection. CDR3 in DNA: TGTGCCAGCAGTTACCAACTAGCGGGAGGGCCGAGGCAAAGAGATACGCAGTATTTT. This encodes CASSYQLAGGPRQRDTQYF.